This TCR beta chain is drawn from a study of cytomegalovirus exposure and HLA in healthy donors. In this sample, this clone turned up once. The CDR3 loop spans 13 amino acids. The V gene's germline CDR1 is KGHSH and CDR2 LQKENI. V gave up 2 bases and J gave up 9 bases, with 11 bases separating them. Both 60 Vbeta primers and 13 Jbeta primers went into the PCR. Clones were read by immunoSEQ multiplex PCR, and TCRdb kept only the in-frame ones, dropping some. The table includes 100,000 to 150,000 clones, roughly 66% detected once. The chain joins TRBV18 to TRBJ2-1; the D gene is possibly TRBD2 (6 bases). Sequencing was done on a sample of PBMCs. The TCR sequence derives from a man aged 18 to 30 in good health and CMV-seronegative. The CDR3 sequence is CASSPGGWREQFF. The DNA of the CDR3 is TGTGCCAGCTCACCAGGAGGGTGGCGTGAGCAGTTCTTC.